This TCR beta chain was observed in a study of shared clonotypes between healthy human individuals. Clones were read by immunoSEQ multiplex PCR, and TCRdb kept only the in-frame ones, dropping some. The sample records 110,000 or so clones, about 63% being singletons. Losses at the gene ends were 1 base for V and 7 bases for J; bases not matched to a gene: 9. Germline lookup yields CDR1 MGHRA and CDR2 YSYEKL. The CDR3 has 15 residues. Material: memory CD8+ T cells sorted from blood. As to subset: CD45RO+ cells pooled with CCR7-negative TemRA cells. This TCR derives from a woman in her thirties in good health. The chain joins TRBV4-1 to TRBJ1-1, with TRBD1 identical over 7 bases. CDR3 loop: CASSQGQGEPFEAFF. CDR3 DNA: TGCGCCAGCAGCCAAGGCCAGGGGGAACCTTTTGAAGCTTTCTTT.